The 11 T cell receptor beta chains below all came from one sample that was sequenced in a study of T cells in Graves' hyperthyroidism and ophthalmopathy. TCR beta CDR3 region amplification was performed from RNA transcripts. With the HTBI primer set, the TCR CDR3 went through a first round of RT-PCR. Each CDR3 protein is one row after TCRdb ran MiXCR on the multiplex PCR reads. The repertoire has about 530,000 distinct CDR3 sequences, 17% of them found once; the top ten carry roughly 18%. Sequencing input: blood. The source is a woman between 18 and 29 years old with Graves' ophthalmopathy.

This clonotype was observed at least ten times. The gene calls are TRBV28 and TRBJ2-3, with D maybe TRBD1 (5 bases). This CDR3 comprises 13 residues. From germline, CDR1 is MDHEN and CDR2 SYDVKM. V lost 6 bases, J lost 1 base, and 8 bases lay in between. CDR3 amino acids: CASRAGRTDTQYF. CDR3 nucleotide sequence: TGTGCCAGCAGGGCAGGGCGCACAGATACGCAGTATTTT.

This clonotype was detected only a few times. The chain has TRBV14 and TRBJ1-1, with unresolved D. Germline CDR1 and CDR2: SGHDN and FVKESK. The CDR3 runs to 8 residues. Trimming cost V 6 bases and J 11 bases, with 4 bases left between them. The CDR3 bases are TGTGCCAGCAGACAGGCTTTCTTT. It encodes CASRQAFF.

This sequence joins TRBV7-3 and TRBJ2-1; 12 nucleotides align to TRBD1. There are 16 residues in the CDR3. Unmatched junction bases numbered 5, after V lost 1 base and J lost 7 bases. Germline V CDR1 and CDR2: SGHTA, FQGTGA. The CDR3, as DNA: TGTGCCAGCAGCTTAAGGGGGACAGGGGGCATGAATGAGCAGTTCTTC. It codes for CASSLRGTGGMNEQFF.

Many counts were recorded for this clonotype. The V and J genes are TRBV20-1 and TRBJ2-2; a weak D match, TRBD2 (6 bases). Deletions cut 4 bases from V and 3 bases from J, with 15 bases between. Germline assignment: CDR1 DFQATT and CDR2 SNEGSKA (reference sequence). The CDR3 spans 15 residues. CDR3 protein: CSAKGGGTYTGELFF. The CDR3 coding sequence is TGCAGTGCTAAGGGAGGCGGGACCTACACCGGGGAGCTGTTTTTT.

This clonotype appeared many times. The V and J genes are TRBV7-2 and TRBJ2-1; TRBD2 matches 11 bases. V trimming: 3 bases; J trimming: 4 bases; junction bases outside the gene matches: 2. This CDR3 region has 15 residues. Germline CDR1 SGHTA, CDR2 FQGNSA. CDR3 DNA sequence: TGTGCCAGCAGCTTCGGGACTAGCGGTTACAATGAGCAGTTCTTC. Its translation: CASSFGTSGYNEQFF.

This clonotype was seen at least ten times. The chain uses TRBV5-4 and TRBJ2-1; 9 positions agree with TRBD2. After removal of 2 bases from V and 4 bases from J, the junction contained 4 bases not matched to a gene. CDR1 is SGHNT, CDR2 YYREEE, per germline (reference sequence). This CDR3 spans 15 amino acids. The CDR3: CASSFAGGRYNEQFF. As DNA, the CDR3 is TGTGCCAGCAGCTTTGCGGGAGGGCGATACAATGAGCAGTTCTTC.

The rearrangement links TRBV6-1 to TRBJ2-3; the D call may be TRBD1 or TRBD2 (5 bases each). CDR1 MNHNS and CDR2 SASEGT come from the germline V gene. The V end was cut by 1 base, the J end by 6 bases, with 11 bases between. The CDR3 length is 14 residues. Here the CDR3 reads CASSEGDPRDTQYF. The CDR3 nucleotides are TGTGCCAGCAGTGAAGGGGACCCTAGGGATACGCAGTATTTT.

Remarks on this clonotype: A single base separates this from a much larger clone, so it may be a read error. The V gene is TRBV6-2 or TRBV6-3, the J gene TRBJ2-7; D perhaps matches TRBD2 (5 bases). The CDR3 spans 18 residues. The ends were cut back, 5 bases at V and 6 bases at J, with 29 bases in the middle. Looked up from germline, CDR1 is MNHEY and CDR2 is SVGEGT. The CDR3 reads CASSESNNPRRSAGEQYF. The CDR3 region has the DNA TGTGCCAGCAGTGAGTCGAACAACCCACGAAGGTCCGCGGGCGAGCAGTACTTC.

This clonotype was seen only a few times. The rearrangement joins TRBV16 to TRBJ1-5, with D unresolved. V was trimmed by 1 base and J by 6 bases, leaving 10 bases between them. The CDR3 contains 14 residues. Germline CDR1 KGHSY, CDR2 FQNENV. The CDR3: CASSQLEGGQPQHF. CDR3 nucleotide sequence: TGTGCCAGCAGCCAATTAGAGGGAGGTCAGCCCCAGCATTTT.

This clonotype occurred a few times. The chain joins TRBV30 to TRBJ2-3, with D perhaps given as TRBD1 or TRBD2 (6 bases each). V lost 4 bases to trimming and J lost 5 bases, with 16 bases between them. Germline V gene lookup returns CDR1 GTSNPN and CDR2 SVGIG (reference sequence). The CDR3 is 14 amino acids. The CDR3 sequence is CAWNPGAGGDTQYF. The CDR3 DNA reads TGTGCCTGGAATCCGGGGGCCGGGGGAGATACGCAGTATTTT.

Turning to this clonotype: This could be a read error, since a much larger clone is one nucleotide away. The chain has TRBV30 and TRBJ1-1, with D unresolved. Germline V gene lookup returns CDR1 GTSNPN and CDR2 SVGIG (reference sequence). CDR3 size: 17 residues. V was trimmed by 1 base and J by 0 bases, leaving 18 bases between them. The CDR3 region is CAWSAGGSLALNTEAFF. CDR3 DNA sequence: TGTGCCTGGAGTGCCGGAGGTTCTCTAGCCCTGAACACTGAAGCTTTCTTT.